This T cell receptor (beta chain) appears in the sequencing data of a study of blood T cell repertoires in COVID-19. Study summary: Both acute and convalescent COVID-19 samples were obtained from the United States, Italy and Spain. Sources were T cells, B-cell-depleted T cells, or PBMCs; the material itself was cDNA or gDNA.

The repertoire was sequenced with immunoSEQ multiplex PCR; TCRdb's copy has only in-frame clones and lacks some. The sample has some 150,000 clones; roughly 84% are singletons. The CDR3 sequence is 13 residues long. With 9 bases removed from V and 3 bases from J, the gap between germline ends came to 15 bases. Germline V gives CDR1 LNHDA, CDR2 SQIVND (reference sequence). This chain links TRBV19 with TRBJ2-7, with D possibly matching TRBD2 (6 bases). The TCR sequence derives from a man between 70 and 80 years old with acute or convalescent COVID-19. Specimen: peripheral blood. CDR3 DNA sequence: TGTGCCAGCCGGGGGACCGGGATCTACGAGCAGTACTTC. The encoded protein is CASRGTGIYEQYF.